This T cell receptor beta chain is drawn from a study of T cell responses to AZD1222 COVID-19 vaccine. Profiled with immunoSEQ multiplex PCR; TCRdb holds only in-frame clones, not every one. Seen here are 100,000 to 150,000 clones, 75% to 90% observed once, and the top ten hold around 5.9%. V gave up 4 bases and J gave up 8 bases; unmatched junction bases: 10. The germline V gene has CDR1 KGHSH and CDR2 LQKENI. CDR3 length: 15 residues. The rearrangement links TRBV18 to TRBJ2-1, with 8 bases matching TRBD2. This material consisted of peripheral blood, taken on day 0 of AZD1222 vaccination. The TCR sequence derives from an adult in good health. CDR3 coding DNA: TGTGCCAGCTCACTAGCCGGGACTAGAAGCGATGAGCAGTTCTTC. Amino acids: CASSLAGTRSDEQFF.